The 18 T cell receptor beta chains reported below all come from one sample, sequenced in a study of PD-1 blockade in classical Hodgkin lymphoma. Time point noted: cycle 4 day 1 (C4D1), after 5 to 7 weeks of nivolumab. Relapse after autologous stem cell transplantation occurred in every patient, and brentuximab vedotin exposure varied. Sequenced by immunoSEQ multiplex PCR; TCRdb stores in-frame clones only, minus some. The table shows over 60,000 clones, with about 89% occurring only once. The material was peripheral blood mononuclear cells (PBMCs), obtained before the fourth cycle of nivolumab. These receptors originate from a human donor with classical Hodgkin lymphoma.

The chain recombines TRBV27 with TRBJ1-3; no reliable D call. Between the trimmed V and J ends, which lost 10 bases and 2 bases, there was a span of 15 bases. The CDR3 has 14 amino acids. The germline V gene encodes CDR1 MNHEY and CDR2 SMNVEV (reference sequence). The CDR3 DNA reads as TGTGCCACCACCTCCCCAGGTCCTGGAAACACCATATATTTT. Protein: CATTSPGPGNTIYF.

About this clone: Distinct nucleotide sequences in the sample also encode this CDR3. CDR3 amino acids: CASSQGGGPYNEQFF. The DNA for the CDR3 is TGTGCCAGCAGCCAAGGCGGGGGGCCTTACAATGAGCAGTTCTTC. The chain recombines TRBV4-2 with TRBJ2-1, with 8 bases fitting TRBD2. The junction had 3 bases not matched to a gene; V was cut back by 1 base and J by 4 bases. The V gene's germline CDR1 is LGHNA and CDR2 YNFKEQ. CDR3 length: 15 amino acids.

The chain couples TRBV7-9 to TRBJ2-1; TRBD2 might be the D (6 bases). This CDR3 has 14 amino acids. Per the germline V gene, CDR1 is SEHNR and CDR2 is FQNEAQ (reference sequence). V was shortened by 5 bases and J by 9 bases, with 17 bases between the two germline ends. The CDR3 here is CASSQLPGDGEQFF. CDR3 sequence (DNA): TGTGCCAGCAGCCAGCTCCCGGGGGACGGTGAGCAGTTCTTC. Variable domain in full (rest from reference TRBV7-9 and TRBJ2-1): DTGVSQNPRHKITKRGQNVTFRCDPISEHNRLYWYRQTLGQGPEFLTYFQNEAQLEKSRLLSDRFSAERPKGSFSTLEIQRTEQGDSAMYLCASSQLPGDGEQFFGPGTRLTVL.

The genes are TRBV6-6 and TRBJ1-6, with 9 nucleotides matching TRBD1. Germline-derived CDR1 and CDR2 are MNHNY and SVGAGI (reference sequence). The junction had 4 bases not matched to a gene; V was cut back by 6 bases and J by 7 bases. CDR3 length equals 14 residues. DNA of the CDR3: TGTGCCAGCAGACTAGGACAGGGGAATTCACCCCTCCACTTT. Protein sequence: CASRLGQGNSPLHF.

J is TRBJ2-7 and V is TRBV5-4, with D unclear. Trimming took 2 bases from V and 5 from J, leaving 5 bases between them. This CDR3 spans 11 amino acids. CDR1 SGHNT and CDR2 YYREEE come from the germline V gene (reference sequence). CDR3: CASSLSNEQYF. The CDR3 DNA follows: TGTGCCAGCAGCTTAAGCAACGAGCAGTACTTC.

The chain is built from TRBV27 and TRBJ1-2; D gene uncertain. CDR1 and CDR2 (germline): MNHEY, SMNVEV (reference sequence). The V end lost 5 bases, the J end lost 4 bases, and 11 bases lay between the germline ends. The CDR3 has 13 residues. The CDR3 loop is CASSLGISYGYTF. Here the CDR3 DNA reads TGTGCCAGCAGTCTAGGGATTTCCTATGGCTACACCTTC.

The chain uses TRBV5-1 and TRBJ2-7; 10 bases line up with TRBD1. CDR3 length: 16 residues. Germline V gene sequence: CDR1 SGHRS, CDR2 YFSETQ. V shed 0 bases and J 3 bases; nucleotides not matched to a gene: 6. CDR3 in DNA: TGCGCCAGCAGCTTGGGCGCGGGACAGGGGTTCTACGAGCAGTACTTC. The encoded protein is CASSLGAGQGFYEQYF.

The chain employs TRBV4-1 and TRBJ1-1; D is uncertain. In germline, CDR1 is MGHRA, CDR2 YSYEKL. The V end lost 5 bases, the J end lost 5 bases, and 12 bases lay between the germline ends. The CDR3 loop spans 13 amino acids. Written as DNA, the CDR3 is TGCGCCAGCAGCGGAATCTCGTCAACTGAAGCTTTCTTT. Translated, it gives CASSGISSTEAFF.

V is TRBV5-1 and J is TRBJ1-1; no clear D gene. Germline CDR1 reads SGHRS; CDR2 reads YFSETQ. The CDR3 length is 17 residues. The ends were cut back, 3 bases at V and 3 bases at J, with 21 bases in the middle. The CDR3 is CASSSPPVPPSYTEAFF. The CDR3 DNA reads as TGCGCCAGCAGCTCCCCCCCGGTGCCTCCCTCCTACACTGAAGCTTTCTTT.

The chain joins TRBV27 to TRBJ2-7; 7 bases match TRBD2. The CDR3 contains 15 residues. Germline CDR1 reads MNHEY; CDR2 reads SMNVEV (reference sequence). Losses at the gene ends were 5 bases for V and 0 bases for J; bases not matched to a gene: 7. The CDR3 loop reads CASSGRASSSYEQYF. The CDR3 nucleotides are TGTGCCAGCAGTGGGAGGGCCTCGAGCTCCTACGAGCAGTACTTC.

This clone appeared once. The rearrangement uses TRBV4-1 and TRBJ2-1; D unclear. The ends were cut back, 3 bases at V and 8 bases at J, with 8 bases in the middle. The CDR3 sequence is 12 residues long. CDR1 and CDR2 from the germline V gene are MGHRA and YSYEKL. Here the CDR3 DNA reads TGCGCCAGCAGCCAGGCTGGGGATGAGCAGTTCTTC. Residues: CASSQAGDEQFF.

The chain recombines TRBV29-1 with TRBJ2-3; TRBD1 might be the D (5 bases). This CDR3 has 13 residues. Germline V CDR1 and CDR2: SQVTM, ANQGSEA. Trimming cost V 0 bases and J 4 bases, with 8 bases left between them. CDR3 in DNA: TGCAGCGTTGAAGACCAGACAGCAGATACGCAGTATTTT. It is translated as CSVEDQTADTQYF.

V gene TRBV2 combines with J gene TRBJ1-3; 7 bases agree with TRBD1. CDR3 length: 20 residues. Germline CDR1 is SNHLY and CDR2 is FYNNEI. J lost 0 bases, V lost 6 bases, and 20 bases had no gene match. CDR3 residues: CASRKWGGGQWSFSGNTIYF. In DNA, the CDR3 is TGTGCCAGCAGGAAGTGGGGTGGGGGACAGTGGAGTTTCTCTGGAAACACCATATATTTT.

This clone was observed a single time. The chain couples TRBV5-4 to TRBJ2-1; TRBD2 aligns across 9 bases. Per germline, CDR1 SGHNT and CDR2 YYREEE (reference sequence). The ends lost 5 bases at V and 1 base at J; junction bases unmatched: 7. There are 16 residues in the CDR3. CDR3 region: CASSPAGGLSYNEQFF. For the CDR3, the DNA is TGTGCCAGCAGTCCAGCGGGGGGCCTATCCTACAATGAGCAGTTCTTC.

On this clone itself: A junction boundary mismatches the germline segment, possibly from a read error. J is TRBJ2-2 and V is TRBV7-7; D perhaps matches TRBD1 (5 bases). The germline V gene has CDR1 SSHAT and CDR2 FNYEAQ (reference sequence). This CDR3 comprises 17 residues. This chain's CDR3 is CASSLSPRAMNTGELFF. The CDR3 DNA sequence: TGTGCTAGCAGCTTATCTCCCAGGGCAATGAACACCGGGGAGCTGTTTTTT.

This rearrangement joins TRBV7-9 to TRBJ2-1; D gene uncertain. V was shortened by 5 bases and J by 7 bases, with 9 bases between the two germline ends. The CDR3 sequence is 12 residues long. Per the germline V gene, CDR1 is SEHNR and CDR2 is FQNEAQ (reference sequence). The CDR3 is CASSRIRNEQFF. The CDR3 DNA reads as TGTGCCAGCAGCCGGATTAGGAATGAGCAGTTCTTC.

The V gene is TRBV5-1, the J gene TRBJ1-2; TRBD1 matches 7 bases. The CDR3 contains 13 residues. Germline V gives CDR1 SGHRS, CDR2 YFSETQ. V was pared by 4 bases and J by 11 bases, with 11 bases of the junction left unmatched. CDR3 DNA: TGCGCCAGCAGCGACCAGACAGGGTCTCATTACACCTTC. Its translation: CASSDQTGSHYTF.

J is TRBJ2-5 and V is TRBV6-5, with D maybe TRBD2 (5 bases). The V end lost 6 bases, the J end lost 5 bases, and 10 bases lay between the germline ends. The CDR3 is made up of 12 amino acids. Germline V gene data show CDR1 as MNHEY and CDR2 as SVGAGI. CDR3: CASRHPGETQYF. DNA of the CDR3: TGTGCCAGCAGACACCCGGGGGAGACCCAGTACTTC.